One and the same sample provided the 18 T cell receptor beta chains below, sequenced in a study of Tregs in tolerant kidney transplant recipients. Method: immunoSEQ multiplex PCR; TCRdb's copy keeps in-frame clones and lacks some. In the table there are around 77,000 clones, roughly 98% of which are singletons. Sequencing was performed on CD4+ T cells from blood, taken before the transplant. The receptors originated from a human donor who received a combined kidney and bone marrow transplant.

This sequence joins TRBV25-1 and TRBJ2-7; D uncertain. Germline CDR1 reads MGHDK; CDR2 reads SYGVNS. The CDR3 length is 11 residues. V was pared by 5 bases and J by 2 bases, with 4 bases between. CDR3 nucleotide sequence: TGTGCCAGCAGTTCGGCCTACGAGCAGTACTTC. This sequence encodes CASSSAYEQYF.

The chain recombines TRBV19 with TRBJ2-1, with D unresolved. Deletions cut 5 bases from V and 0 bases from J, with 17 bases between. This CDR3 has 17 amino acids. Germline values: CDR1 LNHDA, CDR2 SQIVND (reference sequence). This CDR3 is CASSPRLGSSSYNEQFF. The CDR3 nucleotides are TGTGCCAGTAGTCCCCGTTTGGGCTCCAGCTCCTACAATGAGCAGTTCTTC.

V is TRBV7-9 and J is TRBJ2-2; TRBD1 matches at 8 bases. The germline gives CDR1 SEHNR, CDR2 FQNEAQ (reference sequence). V trimming: 4 bases; J trimming: 2 bases; junction bases outside the gene matches: 6. The CDR3 loop spans 16 amino acids. The CDR3 protein is CASSSRTGTNTGELFF. The CDR3 nucleotides read TGTGCCAGCAGCTCGAGGACAGGGACCAACACCGGGGAGCTGTTTTTT.

The chain is built from TRBV18 and TRBJ2-3, with D perhaps TRBD2 (6 bases). V dropped 3 bases and J dropped 3 bases, with 10 bases sitting between them. The CDR3 is 14 residues long. CDR1 is KGHSH and CDR2 is LQKENI in the germline V gene. The CDR3 DNA reads as TGTGCCAGCTCACCGGGGGAGGTGACAGATACGCAGTATTTT. Translated: CASSPGEVTDTQYF.

The V and J genes are TRBV7-9 and TRBJ1-5; D call uncertain. Germline V gene lookup returns CDR1 SEHNR and CDR2 FQNEAQ (reference sequence). The length of the CDR3 is 17 residues. The germline V and J ends were trimmed by 1 base and 0 bases, with 13 bases remaining between them. The CDR3 coding sequence is TGTGCCAGCAGCTTAGTTCTTAACGACTATAGCAATCAGCCCCAGCATTTT. Protein: CASSLVLNDYSNQPQHF.

The chain joins TRBV18 to TRBJ1-3; no clear D. The CDR3 length is 15 residues. V was trimmed by 2 bases and J by 0 bases, leaving 8 bases between them. Germline V gene data show CDR1 as KGHSH and CDR2 as LQKENI. The CDR3 sequence is CASSPARGSGNTIYF. CDR3 DNA sequence: TGTGCCAGCTCACCAGCACGGGGCTCTGGAAACACCATATATTTT. Full variable domain (remainder filled in from reference TRBV18 and TRBJ1-3): NAGVMQNPRHLVRRRGQEARLRCSPMKGHSHVYWYRQLPEEGLKFMVYLQKENIIDESGMPKERFSAEFPKEGPSILRIQQVVRGDSAAYFCASSPARGSGNTIYFGEGSWLTVV.

The chain is built from TRBV19 and TRBJ1-1; 7 bases align to TRBD1. Trimming took 3 bases from V and 3 from J; bases not matched to a gene: 4. The CDR3 contains 14 residues. The V gene's germline CDR1 is LNHDA and CDR2 SQIVND (reference sequence). CDR3 bases: TGTGCCAGTAGTATCGGGAGGGGGCACACTGAAGCTTTCTTT. It encodes CASSIGRGHTEAFF.

The V gene is TRBV29-1, the J gene TRBJ2-5, with D perhaps matching TRBD2 (7 bases). The germline V and J ends were trimmed by 6 bases and 10 bases, with 24 bases remaining between them. Germline V gene sequence: CDR1 SQVTM, CDR2 ANQGSEA. The CDR3 is 14 residues long. In DNA form, the CDR3 reads TGCAGCGTAACTCGGACAGCGAGGGAGGGTGGCCAGTACTTC. The encoded protein is CSVTRTAREGGQYF. Based on the CDR3 plus reference TRBV29-1 and TRBJ2-5, the full variable domain is SAVISQKPSRDICQRGTSLTIQCQVDSQVTMMFWYRQQPGQSLTLIATANQGSEATYESGFVIDKFPISRPNLTFSTLTVSNMSPEDSSIYLCSVTRTAREGGQYFGPGTRLLVL.

The CDR3 spells CASSLGYGGGLNTEAFF. DNA for the CDR3: TGTGCCAGCAGCTTGGGATATGGTGGGGGCTTGAACACTGAAGCTTTCTTT. J is TRBJ1-1 and V is TRBV5-4, with D possibly being TRBD1 (6 bases). V was cut by 0 bases and J by 0 bases, with 15 bases left in between. The CDR3 is 17 amino acids. Germline assignment: CDR1 SGHNT and CDR2 YYREEE (reference sequence).

CDR3 in amino acids: CASSSGDPASTDTQYF. The CDR3 region has the DNA TGTGCCAGCAGCTCAGGGGACCCAGCCAGCACAGATACGCAGTATTTT. The chain is built from TRBV9 and TRBJ2-3, with TRBD1 as a possible D gene (6 bases). V was clipped by 4 bases and J by 0 bases, with 15 bases between them. CDR1 SGDLS and CDR2 YYNGEE come from the germline V gene. The CDR3 runs 16 residues.

This sequence joins TRBV19 and TRBJ2-7; a possible D gene is TRBD1 (6 bases). Germline V gives CDR1 LNHDA, CDR2 SQIVND (reference sequence). This CDR3 is 15 amino acids long. Trimming cost V 5 bases and J 3 bases, with 17 bases left between them. In DNA, the CDR3 is TGTGCCAGTAGTGCGGACAGATCCAGATTCTACGAGCAGTACTTC. This sequence encodes CASSADRSRFYEQYF. The whole variable domain, remainder taken from reference TRBV19 and TRBJ2-7, is DGGITQSPKYLFRKEGQNVTLSCEQNLNHDAMYWYRQDPGQGLRLIYYSQIVNDFQKGDIAEGYSVSREKKESFPLTVTSAQKNPTAFYLCASSADRSRFYEQYFGPGTRLTVT.

The chain employs TRBV19 and TRBJ2-1, with 9 bases fitting TRBD2. The CDR3 runs 16 residues. V lost 5 bases to trimming and J lost 6 bases; unmatched junction nucleotides: 11. Germline V lookup: CDR1 LNHDA, CDR2 SQIVND (reference sequence). CDR3 coding DNA: TGTGCCAGTAGTTCCTCCTGGGCGGGAGGGCCCAATGAGCAGTTCTTC. Translated: CASSSSWAGGPNEQFF.

This sequence joins TRBV5-1 and TRBJ2-5; 12 bases align to TRBD2. CDR3 size: 15 residues. CDR1 SGHRS and CDR2 YFSETQ come from the germline V gene. V was clipped by 5 bases and J by 5 bases; unmatched bases: 7. The CDR3 protein is CASSLAGGPGETQYF. The CDR3 DNA reads TGCGCCAGCAGTCTAGCGGGAGGGCCGGGTGAGACCCAGTACTTC.

The chain joins TRBV29-1 to TRBJ2-7; perhaps TRBD2 as D (5 bases). Trimming took off 4 bases at V and 7 bases at J, with 17 bases between the two ends. This CDR3 has 13 amino acids. From germline, CDR1 is SQVTM and CDR2 ANQGSEA. CDR3 protein: CSVATTPRGEQYF. CDR3 sequence (DNA): TGCAGCGTTGCGACGACCCCACGGGGAGAGCAGTACTTC.

This rearrangement joins TRBV28 to TRBJ2-7, with 7 bases that match TRBD1. This CDR3 region has 15 residues. Germline V gene data show CDR1 as MDHEN and CDR2 as SYDVKM. V lost 6 bases, J lost 0 bases, and 8 bases stayed unmatched. CDR3 DNA sequence: TGTGCCAGCAGATCTGACAGGGCCCTCTCCTACGAGCAGTACTTC. It translates to CASRSDRALSYEQYF.

The rearrangement joins TRBV18 to TRBJ2-7, with 12 bases fitting TRBD2. CDR3 length: 14 amino acids. Germline trimming cut 3 bases from V and 4 bases from J; bases unmatched to any gene: 1. Germline CDR1 KGHSH, CDR2 LQKENI. CDR3 coding DNA: TGTGCCAGCTCACCGACTAGCGGGAGTTACGAGCAGTACTTC. It encodes CASSPTSGSYEQYF.

The CDR3 sequence: CASSRTGGVNTEAFF. Here the CDR3 DNA reads TGTGCCAGTAGCCGAACAGGGGGAGTGAACACTGAAGCTTTCTTT. The gene calls are TRBV19 and TRBJ1-1; 8 positions agree with TRBD1. After removal of 6 bases from V and 0 bases from J, the junction contained 6 bases not matched to a gene. The CDR3 totals 15 residues. Germline V gives CDR1 LNHDA, CDR2 SQIVND (reference sequence).

The chain recombines TRBV5-1 with TRBJ2-5, with 13 bases that match TRBD2. The CDR3 sequence is 16 residues long. V gave up 0 bases and J gave up 5 bases; unmatched junction bases: 4. Germline CDR1 is SGHRS and CDR2 is YFSETQ. CDR3 loop: CASSLGTSGRGETQYF. DNA of the CDR3: TGCGCCAGCAGCTTGGGGACTAGCGGGAGAGGGGAGACCCAGTACTTC.